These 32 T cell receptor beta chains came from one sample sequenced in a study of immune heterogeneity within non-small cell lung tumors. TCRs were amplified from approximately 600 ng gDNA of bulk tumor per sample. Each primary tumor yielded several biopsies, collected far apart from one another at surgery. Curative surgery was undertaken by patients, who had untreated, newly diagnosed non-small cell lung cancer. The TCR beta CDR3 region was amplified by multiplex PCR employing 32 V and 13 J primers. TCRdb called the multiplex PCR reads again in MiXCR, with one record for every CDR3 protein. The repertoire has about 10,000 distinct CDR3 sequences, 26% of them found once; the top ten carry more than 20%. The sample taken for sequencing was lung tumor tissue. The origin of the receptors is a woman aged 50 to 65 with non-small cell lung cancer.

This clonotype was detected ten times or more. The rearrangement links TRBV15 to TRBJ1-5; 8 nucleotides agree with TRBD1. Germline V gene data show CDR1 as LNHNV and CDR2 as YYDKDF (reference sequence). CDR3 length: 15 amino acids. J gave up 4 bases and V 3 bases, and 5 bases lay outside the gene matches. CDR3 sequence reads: CATSSTGGSNQPQHF. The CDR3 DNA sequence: TGTGCCACCAGCAGTACAGGGGGAAGTAATCAGCCCCAGCATTTT.

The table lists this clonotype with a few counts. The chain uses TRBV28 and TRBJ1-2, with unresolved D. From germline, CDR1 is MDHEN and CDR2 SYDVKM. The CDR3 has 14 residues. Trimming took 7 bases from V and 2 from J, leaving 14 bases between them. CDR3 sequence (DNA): TGTGCCAGCACCGTTCTTGTTGGGAACTATGGCTACACCTTC. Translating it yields CASTVLVGNYGYTF.

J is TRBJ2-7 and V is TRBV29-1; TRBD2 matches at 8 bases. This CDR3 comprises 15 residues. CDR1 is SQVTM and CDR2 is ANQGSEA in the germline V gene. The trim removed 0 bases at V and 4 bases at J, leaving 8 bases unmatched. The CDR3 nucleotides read TGCAGCGTTGAAGAACCCGGGAGGGCCGTGTACGAGCAGTACTTC. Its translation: CSVEEPGRAVYEQYF.

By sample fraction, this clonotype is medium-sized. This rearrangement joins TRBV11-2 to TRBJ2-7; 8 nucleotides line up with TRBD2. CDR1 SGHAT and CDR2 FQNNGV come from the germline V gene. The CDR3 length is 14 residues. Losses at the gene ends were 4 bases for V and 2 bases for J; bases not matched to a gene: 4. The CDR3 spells CASSWGLGPYEQYF. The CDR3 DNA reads TGTGCCAGCAGCTGGGGACTAGGTCCCTACGAGCAGTACTTC.

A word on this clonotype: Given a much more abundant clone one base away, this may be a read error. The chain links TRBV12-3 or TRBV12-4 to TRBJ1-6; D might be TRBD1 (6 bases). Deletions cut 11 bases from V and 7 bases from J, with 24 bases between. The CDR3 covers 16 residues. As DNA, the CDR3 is TGTGCCGGCATCAAATCCGGGGGCACGAAAAATTCACCCCTCCACTTT. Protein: CAGIKSGGTKNSPLHF.

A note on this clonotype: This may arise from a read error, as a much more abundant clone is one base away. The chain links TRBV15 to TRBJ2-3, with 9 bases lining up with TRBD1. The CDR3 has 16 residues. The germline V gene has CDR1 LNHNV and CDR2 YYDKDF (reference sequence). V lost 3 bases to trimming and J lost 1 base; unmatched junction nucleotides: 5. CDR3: CATSRRGQGCTDTQYF. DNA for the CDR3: TGTGCCACCAGCAGGCGGGGACAGGGTTGCACAGATACGCAGTATTTT.

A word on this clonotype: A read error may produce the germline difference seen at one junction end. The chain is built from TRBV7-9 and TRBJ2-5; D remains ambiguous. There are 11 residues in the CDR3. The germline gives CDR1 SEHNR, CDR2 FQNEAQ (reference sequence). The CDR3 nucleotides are TGTGCCAGCAACTTAAAAGAGACCCAGTACTTC. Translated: CASNLKETQYF.

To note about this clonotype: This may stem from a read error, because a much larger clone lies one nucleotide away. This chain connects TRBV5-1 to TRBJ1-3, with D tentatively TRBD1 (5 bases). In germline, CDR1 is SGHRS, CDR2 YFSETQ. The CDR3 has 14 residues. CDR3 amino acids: CASSPRGDGNTVYF. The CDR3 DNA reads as TGCGCCAGCAGCCCTCGGGGGGACGGAAACACCGTATATTTT. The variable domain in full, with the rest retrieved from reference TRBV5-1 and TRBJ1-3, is KAGVTQTPRYLIKTRGQQVTLSCSPISGHRSVSWYQQTPGQGLQFLFEYFSETQRNKGNFPGRFSGRQFSNSRSEMNVSTLELGDSALYLCASSPRGDGNTVYFGEGSWLTVV.

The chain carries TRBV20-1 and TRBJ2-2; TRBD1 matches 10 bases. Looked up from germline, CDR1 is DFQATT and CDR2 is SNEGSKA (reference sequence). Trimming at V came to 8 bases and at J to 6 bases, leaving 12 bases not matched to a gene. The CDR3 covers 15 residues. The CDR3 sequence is CSSRDPGQGSGELFF. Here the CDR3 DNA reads TGCAGTTCCAGAGATCCGGGACAGGGGTCCGGGGAGCTGTTTTTT.

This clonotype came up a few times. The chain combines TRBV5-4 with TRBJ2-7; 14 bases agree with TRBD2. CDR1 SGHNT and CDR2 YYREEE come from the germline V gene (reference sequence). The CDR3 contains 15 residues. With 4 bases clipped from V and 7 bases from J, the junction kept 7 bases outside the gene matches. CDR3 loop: CASSNGLAGGREQYF. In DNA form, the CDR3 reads TGTGCCAGCAGCAACGGACTAGCGGGAGGACGGGAGCAGTACTTC. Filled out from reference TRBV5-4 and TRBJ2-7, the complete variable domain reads ETGVTQSPTHLIKTRGQQVTLRCSSQSGHNTVSWYQQALGQGPQFIFQYYREEENGRGNFPPRFSGLQFPNYSSELNVNALELDDSALYLCASSNGLAGGREQYFGPGTRLTVT.

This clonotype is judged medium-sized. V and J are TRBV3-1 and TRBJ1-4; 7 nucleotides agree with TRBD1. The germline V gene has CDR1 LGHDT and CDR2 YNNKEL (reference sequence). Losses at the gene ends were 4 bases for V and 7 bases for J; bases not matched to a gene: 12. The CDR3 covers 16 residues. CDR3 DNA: TGTGCCAGCAGCCCCAGACAGGGCCTAGTTTCTGAAAAACTGTTTTTT. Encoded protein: CASSPRQGLVSEKLFF.

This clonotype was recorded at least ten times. DNA of the CDR3: TGTGCCAGCAGTGGAACGGGGCCCAATCAGCCCCAGCATTTT. It yields the protein CASSGTGPNQPQHF. V and J are TRBV28 and TRBJ1-5; TRBD1 is a possible D gene (5 bases). This CDR3 is 14 amino acids long. CDR1 is MDHEN, CDR2 SYDVKM, per germline. Trimming stripped 5 bases from V and 3 bases from J, with 11 bases between.

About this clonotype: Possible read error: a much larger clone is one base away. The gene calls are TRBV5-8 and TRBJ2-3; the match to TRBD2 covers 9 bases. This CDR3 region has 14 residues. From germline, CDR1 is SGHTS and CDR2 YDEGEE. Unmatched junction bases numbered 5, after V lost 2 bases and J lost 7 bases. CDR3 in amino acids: CASSFGTSRHTQYF. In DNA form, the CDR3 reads TGTGCCAGCAGCTTTGGGACTAGCAGACATACGCAGTATTTT.

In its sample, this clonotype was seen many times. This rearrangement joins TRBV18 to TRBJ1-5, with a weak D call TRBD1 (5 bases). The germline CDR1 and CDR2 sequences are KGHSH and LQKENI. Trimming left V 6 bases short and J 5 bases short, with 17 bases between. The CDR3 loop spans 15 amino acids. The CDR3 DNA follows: TGTGCCAGCTCGCTACCGGGACGGAGTGATCAGCCCCAGCATTTT. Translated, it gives CASSLPGRSDQPQHF.

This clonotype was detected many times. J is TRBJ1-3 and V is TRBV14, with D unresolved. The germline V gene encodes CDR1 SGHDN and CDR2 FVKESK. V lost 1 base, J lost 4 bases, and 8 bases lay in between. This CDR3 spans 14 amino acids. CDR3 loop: CASSQGRAGNTIYF. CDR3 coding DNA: TGTGCCAGCAGCCAAGGGCGAGCGGGAAACACCATATATTTT.

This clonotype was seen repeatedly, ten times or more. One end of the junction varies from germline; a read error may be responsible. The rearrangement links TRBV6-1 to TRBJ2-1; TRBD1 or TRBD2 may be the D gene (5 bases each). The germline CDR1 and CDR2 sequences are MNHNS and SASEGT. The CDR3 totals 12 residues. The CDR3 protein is CASSERGRMPSF. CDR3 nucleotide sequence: TGTGCCAGCAGTGAACGGGGCCGAATGCCATCCTTC.

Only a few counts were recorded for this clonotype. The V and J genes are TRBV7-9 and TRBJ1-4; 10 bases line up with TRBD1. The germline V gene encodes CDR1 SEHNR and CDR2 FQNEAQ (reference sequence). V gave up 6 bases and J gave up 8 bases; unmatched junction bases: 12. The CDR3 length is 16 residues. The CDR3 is CASRQLGTGEREKLFF. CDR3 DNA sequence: TGTGCCAGCAGGCAACTTGGGACAGGGGAACGAGAAAAACTGTTTTTT.

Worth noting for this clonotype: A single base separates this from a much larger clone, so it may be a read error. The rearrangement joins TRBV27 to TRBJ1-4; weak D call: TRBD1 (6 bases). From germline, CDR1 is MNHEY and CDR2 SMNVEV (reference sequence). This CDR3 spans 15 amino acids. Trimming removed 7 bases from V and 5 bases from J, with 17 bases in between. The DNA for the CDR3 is TGTGCCAGCATTCCCCCGGGACACGAGAATGAAAAACTGTTTTTT. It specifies CASIPPGHENEKLFF.

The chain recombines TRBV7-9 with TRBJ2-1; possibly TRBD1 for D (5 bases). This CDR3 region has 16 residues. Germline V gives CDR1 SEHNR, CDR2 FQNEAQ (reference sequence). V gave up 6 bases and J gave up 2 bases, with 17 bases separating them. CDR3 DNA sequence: TGTGCCAGCAGTCTCATAGGGGTTTCGACCTACAATGAGCAGTTCTTC. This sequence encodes CASSLIGVSTYNEQFF.

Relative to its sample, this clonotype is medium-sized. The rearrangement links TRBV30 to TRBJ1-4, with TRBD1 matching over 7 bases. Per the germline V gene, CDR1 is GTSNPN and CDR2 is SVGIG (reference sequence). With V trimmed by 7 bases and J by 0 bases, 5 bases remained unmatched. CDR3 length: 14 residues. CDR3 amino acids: CASTGQATNEKLFF. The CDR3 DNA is TGTGCCTCCACAGGACAGGCAACTAATGAAAAACTGTTTTTT.

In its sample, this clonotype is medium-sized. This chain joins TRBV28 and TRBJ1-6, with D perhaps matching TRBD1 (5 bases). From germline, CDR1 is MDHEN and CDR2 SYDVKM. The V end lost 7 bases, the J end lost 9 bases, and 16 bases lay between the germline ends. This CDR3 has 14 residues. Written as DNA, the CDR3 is TGTGCCAGCATTCCTCCGCTGGGGGGTTCACCCCTCCACTTT. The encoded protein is CASIPPLGGSPLHF.

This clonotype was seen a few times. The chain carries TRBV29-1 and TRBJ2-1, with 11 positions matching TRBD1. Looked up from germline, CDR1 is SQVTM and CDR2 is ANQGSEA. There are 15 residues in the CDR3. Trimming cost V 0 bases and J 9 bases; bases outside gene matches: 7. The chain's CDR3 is CSVEDYWTGGPEQFF. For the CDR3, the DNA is TGCAGCGTTGAAGATTATTGGACAGGGGGCCCTGAGCAGTTCTTC.

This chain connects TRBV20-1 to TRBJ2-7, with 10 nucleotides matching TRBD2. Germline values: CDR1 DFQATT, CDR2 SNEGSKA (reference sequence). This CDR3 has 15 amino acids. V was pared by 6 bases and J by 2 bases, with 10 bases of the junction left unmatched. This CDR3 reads CSAHELAGSTYEQYF. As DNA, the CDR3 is TGCAGTGCCCACGAACTAGCGGGATCCACCTACGAGCAGTACTTC.

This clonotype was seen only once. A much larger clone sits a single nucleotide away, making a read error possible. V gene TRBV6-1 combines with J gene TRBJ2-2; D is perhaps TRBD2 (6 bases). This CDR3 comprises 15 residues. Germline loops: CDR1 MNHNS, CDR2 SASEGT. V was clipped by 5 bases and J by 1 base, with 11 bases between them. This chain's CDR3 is CASSNRGRNTGELFF. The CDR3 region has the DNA TGTGCCAGCAGTAACCGGGGGAGGAACACCGGGGAGCTGTTTTTT.

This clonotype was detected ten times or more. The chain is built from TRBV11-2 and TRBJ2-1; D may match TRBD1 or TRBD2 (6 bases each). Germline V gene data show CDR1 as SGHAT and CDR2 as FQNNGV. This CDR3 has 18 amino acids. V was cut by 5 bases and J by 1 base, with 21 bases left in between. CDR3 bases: TGTGCCAGCAGCCACCTTTCCGGGGGCGGGGCATCCTACAATGAGCAGTTCTTC. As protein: CASSHLSGGGASYNEQFF.

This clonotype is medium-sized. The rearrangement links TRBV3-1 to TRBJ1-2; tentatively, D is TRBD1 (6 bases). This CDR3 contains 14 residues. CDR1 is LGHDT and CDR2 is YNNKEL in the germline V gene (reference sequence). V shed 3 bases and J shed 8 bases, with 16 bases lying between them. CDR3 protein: CASSHTGFNHGYTF. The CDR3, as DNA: TGTGCCAGCAGCCACACAGGGTTCAATCACGGCTACACCTTC.

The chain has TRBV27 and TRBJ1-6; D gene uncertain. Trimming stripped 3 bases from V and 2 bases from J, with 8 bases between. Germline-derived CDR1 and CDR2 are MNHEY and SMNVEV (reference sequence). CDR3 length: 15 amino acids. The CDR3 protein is CASSFESPYNSPLHF. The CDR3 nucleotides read TGTGCCAGCAGTTTTGAGAGCCCCTATAATTCACCCCTCCACTTT.

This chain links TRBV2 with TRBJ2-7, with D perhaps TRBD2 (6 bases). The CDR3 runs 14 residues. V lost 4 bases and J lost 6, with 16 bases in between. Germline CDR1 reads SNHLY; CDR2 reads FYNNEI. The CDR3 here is CASSVRGVGGEQYF. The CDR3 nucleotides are TGTGCCAGCAGTGTTCGGGGAGTGGGGGGCGAGCAGTACTTC.

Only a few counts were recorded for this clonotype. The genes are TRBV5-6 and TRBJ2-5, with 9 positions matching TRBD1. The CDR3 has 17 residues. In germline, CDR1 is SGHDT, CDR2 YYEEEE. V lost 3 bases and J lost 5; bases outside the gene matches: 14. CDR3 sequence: CASSSPSWDREGETQYF. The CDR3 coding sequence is TGTGCCAGCAGCTCACCCAGTTGGGACAGGGAAGGGGAGACCCAGTACTTC.

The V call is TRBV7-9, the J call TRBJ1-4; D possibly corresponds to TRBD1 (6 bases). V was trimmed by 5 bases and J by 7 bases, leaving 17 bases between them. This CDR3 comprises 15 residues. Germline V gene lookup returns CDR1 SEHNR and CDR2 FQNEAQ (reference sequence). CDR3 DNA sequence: TGTGCCAGCAGCGTAGGGCAAGGGGGAAGTGAAAAACTGTTTTTT. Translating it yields CASSVGQGGSEKLFF.

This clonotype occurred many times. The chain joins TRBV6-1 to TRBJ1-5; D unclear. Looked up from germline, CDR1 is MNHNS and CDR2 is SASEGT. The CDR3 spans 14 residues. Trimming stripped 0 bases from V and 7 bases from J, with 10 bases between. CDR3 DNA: TGTGCCAGCAGTGAAGCGCCCTCTCACCAGCCCCAGCATTTT. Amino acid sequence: CASSEAPSHQPQHF.

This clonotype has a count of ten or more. CDR3 residues: CASSHTQGFTGELFF. CDR3 bases: TGTGCCAGCAGCCATACACAGGGCTTTACCGGGGAGCTGTTTTTT. The J gene is TRBJ2-2, the V gene TRBV28; D is possibly TRBD1 (6 bases). CDR1 and CDR2 from the germline V gene are MDHEN and SYDVKM. This CDR3 region has 15 residues. Trimming pared 6 bases from V and 5 bases from J, leaving 16 bases between. Based on the CDR3 plus reference TRBV28 and TRBJ2-2, the full variable domain is DVKVTQSSRYLVKRTGEKVFLECVQDMDHENMFWYRQDPGLGLRLIYFSYDVKMKEKGDIPEGYSVSREKKERFSLILESASTNQTSMYLCASSHTQGFTGELFFGEGSRLTVL.